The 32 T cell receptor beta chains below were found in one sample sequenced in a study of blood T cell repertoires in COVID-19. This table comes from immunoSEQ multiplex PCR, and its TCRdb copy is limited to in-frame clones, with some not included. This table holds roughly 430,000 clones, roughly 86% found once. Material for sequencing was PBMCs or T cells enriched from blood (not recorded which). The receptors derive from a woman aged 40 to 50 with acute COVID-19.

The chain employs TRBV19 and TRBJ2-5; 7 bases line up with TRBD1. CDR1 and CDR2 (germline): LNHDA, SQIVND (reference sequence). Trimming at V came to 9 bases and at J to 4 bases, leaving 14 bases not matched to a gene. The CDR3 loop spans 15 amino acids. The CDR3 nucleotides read TGTGCCAGCGGAGCCCCGACAGGGTTGGGAGAGACCCAGTACTTC. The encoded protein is CASGAPTGLGETQYF.

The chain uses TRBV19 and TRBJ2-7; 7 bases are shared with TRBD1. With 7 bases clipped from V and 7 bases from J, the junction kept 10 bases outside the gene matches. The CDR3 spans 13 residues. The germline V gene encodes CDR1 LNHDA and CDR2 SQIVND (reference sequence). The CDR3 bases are TGTGCCAGTACCACCGGACAGGTTGGGGAGCAGTACTTC. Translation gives CASTTGQVGEQYF.

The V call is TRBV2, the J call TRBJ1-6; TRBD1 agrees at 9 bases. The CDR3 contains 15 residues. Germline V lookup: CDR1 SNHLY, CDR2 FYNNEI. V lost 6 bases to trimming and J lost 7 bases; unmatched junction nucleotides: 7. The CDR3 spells CASRERDRDNSPLHF. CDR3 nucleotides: TGTGCCAGCAGAGAAAGGGACAGGGACAATTCACCCCTCCACTTT.

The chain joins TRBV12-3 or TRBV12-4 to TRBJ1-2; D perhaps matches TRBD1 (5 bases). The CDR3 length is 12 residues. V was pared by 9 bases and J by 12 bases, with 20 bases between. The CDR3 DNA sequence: TGTGCCAGTAACCTAGAGGGGCGGGGACACACCTTC. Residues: CASNLEGRGHTF.

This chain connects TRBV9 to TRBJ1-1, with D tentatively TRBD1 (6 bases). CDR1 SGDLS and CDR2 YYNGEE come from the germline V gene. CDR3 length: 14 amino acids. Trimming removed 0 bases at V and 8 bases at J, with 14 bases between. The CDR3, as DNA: TGTGCCAGCAGCGTAGTCCCAGGGGATCCCGAAGCTTTCTTT. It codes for CASSVVPGDPEAFF. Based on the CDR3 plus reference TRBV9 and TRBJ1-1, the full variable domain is DSGVTQTPKHLITATGQRVTLRCSPRSGDLSVYWYQQSLDQGLQFLIQYYNGEERAKGNILERFSAQQFPDLHSELNLSSLELGDSALYFCASSVVPGDPEAFFGQGTRLTVV.

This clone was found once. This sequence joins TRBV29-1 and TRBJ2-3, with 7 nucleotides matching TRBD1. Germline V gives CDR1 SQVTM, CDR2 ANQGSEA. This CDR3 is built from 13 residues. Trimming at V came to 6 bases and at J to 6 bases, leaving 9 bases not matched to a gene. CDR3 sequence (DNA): TGCAGCGTAACCGGGACAGCGGCCGATACGCAGTATTTT. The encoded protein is CSVTGTAADTQYF.

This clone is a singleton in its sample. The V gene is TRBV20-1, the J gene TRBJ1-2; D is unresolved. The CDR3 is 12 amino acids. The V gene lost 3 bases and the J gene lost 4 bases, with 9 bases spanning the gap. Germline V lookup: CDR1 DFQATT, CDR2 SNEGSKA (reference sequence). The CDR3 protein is CSASHGSYGYTF. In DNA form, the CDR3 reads TGCAGTGCTAGTCACGGTTCCTATGGCTACACCTTC.

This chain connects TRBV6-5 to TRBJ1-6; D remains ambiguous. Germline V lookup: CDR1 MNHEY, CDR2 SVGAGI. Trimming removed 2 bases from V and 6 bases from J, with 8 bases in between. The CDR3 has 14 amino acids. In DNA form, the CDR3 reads TGTGCCAGCAGTTACACCGAACTTAATTCACCCCTCCACTTT. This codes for CASSYTELNSPLHF.

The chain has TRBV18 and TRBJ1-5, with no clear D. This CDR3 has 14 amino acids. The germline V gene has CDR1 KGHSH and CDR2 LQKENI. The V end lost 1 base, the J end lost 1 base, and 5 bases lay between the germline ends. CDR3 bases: TGTGCCAGCTCACCACGAGGAAGCAATCAGCCCCAGCATTTT. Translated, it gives CASSPRGSNQPQHF.

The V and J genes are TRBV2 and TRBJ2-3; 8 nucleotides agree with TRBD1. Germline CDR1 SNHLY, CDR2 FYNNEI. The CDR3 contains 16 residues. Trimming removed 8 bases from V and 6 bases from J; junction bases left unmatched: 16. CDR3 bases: TGTGCCAGCTCCTTTTGGAACAGGGGGTTAGGGGATACGCAGTATTTT. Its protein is CASSFWNRGLGDTQYF.

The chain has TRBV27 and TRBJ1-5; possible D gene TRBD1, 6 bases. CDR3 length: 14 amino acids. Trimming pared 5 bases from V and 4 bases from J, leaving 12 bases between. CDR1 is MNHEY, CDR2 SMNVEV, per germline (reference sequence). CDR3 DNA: TGTGCCAGCAGTGGGGTTAGGGGGAATCAGCCCCAGCATTTT. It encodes CASSGVRGNQPQHF.

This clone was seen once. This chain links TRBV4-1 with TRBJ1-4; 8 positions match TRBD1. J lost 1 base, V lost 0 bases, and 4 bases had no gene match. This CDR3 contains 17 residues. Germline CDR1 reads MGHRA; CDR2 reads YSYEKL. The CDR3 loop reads CASSQEGRGLTNEKLFF. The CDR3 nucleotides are TGCGCCAGCAGCCAAGAGGGCAGGGGGCTAACTAATGAAAAACTGTTTTTT.

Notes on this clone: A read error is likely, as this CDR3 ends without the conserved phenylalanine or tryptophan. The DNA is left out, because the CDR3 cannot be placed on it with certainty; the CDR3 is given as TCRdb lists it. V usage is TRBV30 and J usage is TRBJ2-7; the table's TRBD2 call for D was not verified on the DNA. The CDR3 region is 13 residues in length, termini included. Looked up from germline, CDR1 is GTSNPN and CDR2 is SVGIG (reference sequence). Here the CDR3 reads CAWSDTQPGDPTL.

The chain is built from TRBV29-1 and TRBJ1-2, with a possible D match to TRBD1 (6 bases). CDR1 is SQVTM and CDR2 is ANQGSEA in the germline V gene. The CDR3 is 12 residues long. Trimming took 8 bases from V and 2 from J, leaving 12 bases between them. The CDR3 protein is CSFGDMNYGYTF. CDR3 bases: TGCAGCTTCGGGGACATGAACTATGGCTACACCTTC.

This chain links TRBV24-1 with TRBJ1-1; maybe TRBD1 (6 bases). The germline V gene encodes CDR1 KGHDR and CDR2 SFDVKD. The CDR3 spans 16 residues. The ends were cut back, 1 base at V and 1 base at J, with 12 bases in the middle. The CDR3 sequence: CATSDFIGGTNTEAFF. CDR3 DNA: TGTGCCACCAGTGATTTCATAGGGGGTACGAACACTGAAGCTTTCTTT.

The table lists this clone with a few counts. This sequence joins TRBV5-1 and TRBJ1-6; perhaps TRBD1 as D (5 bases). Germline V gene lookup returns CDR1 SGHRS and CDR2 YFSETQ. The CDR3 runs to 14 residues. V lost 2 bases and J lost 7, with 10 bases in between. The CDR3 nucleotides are TGCGCCAGCAGCTTCGGACACCTCAATTCACCCCTCCACTTT. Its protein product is CASSFGHLNSPLHF. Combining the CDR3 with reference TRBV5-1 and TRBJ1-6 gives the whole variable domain KAGVTQTPRYLIKTRGQQVTLSCSPISGHRSVSWYQQTPGQGLQFLFEYFSETQRNKGNFPGRFSGRQFSNSRSEMNVSTLELGDSALYLCASSFGHLNSPLHFGNGTRLTVT.

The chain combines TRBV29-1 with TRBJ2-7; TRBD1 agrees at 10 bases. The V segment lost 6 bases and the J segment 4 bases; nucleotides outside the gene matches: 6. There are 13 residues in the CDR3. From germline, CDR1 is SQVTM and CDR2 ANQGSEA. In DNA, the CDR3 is TGCAGCGTGCTGGGACAGGGGTCTTACGAGCAGTACTTC. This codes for CSVLGQGSYEQYF.

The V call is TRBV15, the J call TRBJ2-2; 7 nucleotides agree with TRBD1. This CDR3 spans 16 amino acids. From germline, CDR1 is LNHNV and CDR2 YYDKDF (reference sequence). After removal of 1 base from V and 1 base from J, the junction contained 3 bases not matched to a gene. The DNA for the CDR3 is TGTGCCACCAGCAGAGGCCGGGACAGGAACACCGGGGAGCTGTTTTTT. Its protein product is CATSRGRDRNTGELFF.

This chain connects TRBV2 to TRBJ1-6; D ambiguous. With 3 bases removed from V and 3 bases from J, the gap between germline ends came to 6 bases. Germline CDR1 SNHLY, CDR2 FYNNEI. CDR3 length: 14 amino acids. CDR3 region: CASSDHNYNSPLHF. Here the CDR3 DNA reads TGTGCCAGCAGTGATCACAACTATAATTCACCCCTCCACTTT. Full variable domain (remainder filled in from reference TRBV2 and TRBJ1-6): EPEVTQTPSHQVTQMGQEVILRCVPISNHLYFYWYRQILGQKVEFLVSFYNNEISEKSEIFDDQFSVERPDGSNFTLKIRSTKLEDSAMYFCASSDHNYNSPLHFGNGTRLTVT.

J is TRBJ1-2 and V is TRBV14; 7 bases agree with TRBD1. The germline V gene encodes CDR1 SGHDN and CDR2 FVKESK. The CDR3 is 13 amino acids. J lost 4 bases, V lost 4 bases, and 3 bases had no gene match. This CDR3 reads CASSLGQIYGYTF. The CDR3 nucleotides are TGTGCCAGCAGCCTGGGACAGATCTATGGCTACACCTTC.

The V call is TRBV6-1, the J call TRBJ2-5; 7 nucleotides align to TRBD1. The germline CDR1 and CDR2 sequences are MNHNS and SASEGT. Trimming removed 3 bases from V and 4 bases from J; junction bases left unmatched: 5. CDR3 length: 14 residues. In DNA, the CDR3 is TGTGCCAGCAGTGAGCGACAGGGAGTAGAGACCCAGTACTTC. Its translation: CASSERQGVETQYF.

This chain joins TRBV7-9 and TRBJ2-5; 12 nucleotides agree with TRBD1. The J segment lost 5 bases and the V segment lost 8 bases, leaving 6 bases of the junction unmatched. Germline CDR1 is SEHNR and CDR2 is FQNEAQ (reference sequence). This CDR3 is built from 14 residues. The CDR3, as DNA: TGTGCCAGCTCAGGGACAGGGGGCCTTGAGACCCAGTACTTC. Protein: CASSGTGGLETQYF.

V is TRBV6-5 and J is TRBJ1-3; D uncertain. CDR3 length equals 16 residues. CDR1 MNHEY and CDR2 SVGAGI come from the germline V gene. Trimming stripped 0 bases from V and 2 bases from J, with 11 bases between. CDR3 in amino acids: CASSYSTQGAGNTIYF. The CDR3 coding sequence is TGTGCCAGCAGTTACTCGACCCAAGGAGCTGGAAACACCATATATTTT.

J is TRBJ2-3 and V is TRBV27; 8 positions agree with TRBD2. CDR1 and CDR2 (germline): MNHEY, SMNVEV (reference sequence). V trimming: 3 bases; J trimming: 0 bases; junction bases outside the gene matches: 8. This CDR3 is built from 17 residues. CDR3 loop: CASSFELADTSTDTQYF. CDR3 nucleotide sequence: TGTGCCAGCAGTTTCGAACTAGCGGATACTAGCACAGATACGCAGTATTTT.

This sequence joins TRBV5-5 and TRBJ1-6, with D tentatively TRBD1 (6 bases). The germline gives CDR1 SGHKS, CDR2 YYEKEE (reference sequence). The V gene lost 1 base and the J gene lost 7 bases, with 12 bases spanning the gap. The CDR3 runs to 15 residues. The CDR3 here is CASSLFWGQNSPLHF. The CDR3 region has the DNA TGTGCCAGCAGCTTGTTTTGGGGGCAGAATTCACCCCTCCACTTT.

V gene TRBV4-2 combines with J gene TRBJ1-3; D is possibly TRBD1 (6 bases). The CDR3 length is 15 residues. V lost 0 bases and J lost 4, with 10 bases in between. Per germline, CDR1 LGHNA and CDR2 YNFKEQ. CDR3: CASSQEGGAGNTIYF. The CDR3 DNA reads TGTGCCAGCAGCCAAGAGGGGGGGGCCGGAAACACCATATATTTT.

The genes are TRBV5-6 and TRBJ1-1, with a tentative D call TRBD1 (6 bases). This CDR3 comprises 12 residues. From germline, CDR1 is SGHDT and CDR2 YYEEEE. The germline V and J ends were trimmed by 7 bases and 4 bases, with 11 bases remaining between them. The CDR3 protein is CASGQGGTEAFF. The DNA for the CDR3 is TGTGCCAGCGGACAAGGGGGCACTGAAGCTTTCTTT.

The CDR3 sequence is CAWMRDRGPNTEAFF. DNA for the CDR3: TGTGCCTGGATGAGAGACAGGGGCCCAAACACTGAAGCTTTCTTT. This chain uses TRBV30 with TRBJ1-1; TRBD1 matches at 8 bases. V shed 4 bases and J 2 bases; nucleotides not matched to a gene: 9. Germline CDR1 and CDR2: GTSNPN and SVGIG (reference sequence). The CDR3 runs to 15 residues.

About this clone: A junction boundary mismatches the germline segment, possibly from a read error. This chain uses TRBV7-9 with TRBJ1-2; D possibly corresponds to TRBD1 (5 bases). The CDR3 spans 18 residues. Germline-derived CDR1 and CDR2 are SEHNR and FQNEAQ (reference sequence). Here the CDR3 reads CASSLGISPDRTHYGYTF. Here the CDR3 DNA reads TGTGCCAGTAGCTTAGGGATAAGCCCAGACAGAACCCACTATGGCTACACCTTC.

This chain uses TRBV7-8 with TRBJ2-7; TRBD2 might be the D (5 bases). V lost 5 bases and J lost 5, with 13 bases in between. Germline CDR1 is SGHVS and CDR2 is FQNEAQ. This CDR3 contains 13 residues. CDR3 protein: CASSRSGLDEQYF. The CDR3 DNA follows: TGTGCCAGCAGCCGTTCAGGACTTGACGAGCAGTACTTC.

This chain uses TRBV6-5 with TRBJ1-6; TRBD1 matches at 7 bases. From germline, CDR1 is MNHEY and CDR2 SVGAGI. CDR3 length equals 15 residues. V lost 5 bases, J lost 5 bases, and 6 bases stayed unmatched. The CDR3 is CASSRQGGHNSPLHF. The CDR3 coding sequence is TGTGCCAGCAGTCGACAGGGTGGACATAATTCACCCCTCCACTTT.

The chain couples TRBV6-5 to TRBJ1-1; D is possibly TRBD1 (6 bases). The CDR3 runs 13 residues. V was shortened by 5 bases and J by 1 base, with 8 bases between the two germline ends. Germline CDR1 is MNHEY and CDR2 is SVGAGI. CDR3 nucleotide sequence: TGTGCCAGCAGTCTACAGGGGAACACTGAAGCTTTCTTT. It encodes CASSLQGNTEAFF.